A single sample gave rise to the 26 T cell receptor beta chains below, sequenced in a study of cytomegalovirus exposure and HLA in healthy donors. This PCR relied on a set of 60 Vbeta primers and 13 Jbeta primers. Assay: immunoSEQ multiplex PCR; the TCRdb copy retains only in-frame clones and omits some. Altogether 150,000 to 200,000 clones are present, 75% to 85% being singletons, with the ten largest covering roughly 4.9%. The sample was PBMCs. The receptors here all came from a woman between 18 and 29 years old in good health and CMV-seropositive.

The V and J genes are TRBV5-6 and TRBJ2-6; the D is unclear. Germline CDR1 is SGHDT and CDR2 is YYEEEE. The CDR3 extends over 13 amino acids. Trimming took off 4 bases at V and 1 base at J, with 3 bases between the two ends. CDR3 in DNA: TGTGCCAGCAGCCTATCTGGGGCCAACGTCCTGACTTTC. It encodes CASSLSGANVLTF.

This chain joins TRBV5-8 and TRBJ2-7, with 7 positions matching TRBD1. CDR1 is SGHTS, CDR2 YDEGEE, per germline. This CDR3 region has 14 residues. V lost 3 bases, J lost 3 bases, and 6 bases stayed unmatched. The CDR3 bases are TGTGCCAGCAGCTATGACAGGGCGTACTACGAGCAGTACTTC. It codes for CASSYDRAYYEQYF.

The DNA for the CDR3 is TGTGCCACCAGCAGAGGCCTAGCGGATACGCAGTATTTT. Encoded protein: CATSRGLADTQYF. The V gene is TRBV15, the J gene TRBJ2-3; perhaps TRBD2 as D (6 bases). V lost 1 base and J lost 6, with 8 bases in between. The CDR3 spans 13 residues. The germline gives CDR1 LNHNV, CDR2 YYDKDF (reference sequence).

The rearrangement links TRBV19 to TRBJ2-2; D might be TRBD2 (5 bases). CDR3 length: 14 amino acids. Trimming took off 11 bases at V and 5 bases at J, with 18 bases between the two ends. Germline V gene lookup returns CDR1 LNHDA and CDR2 SQIVND (reference sequence). The DNA of the CDR3 is TGTGCCTCGGTGGCGGCCCGAGGGACCGGGGAGCTGTTTTTT. It translates to CASVAARGTGELFF.

This chain uses TRBV11-3 with TRBJ2-3; maybe TRBD1 (6 bases). V lost 6 bases to trimming and J lost 2 bases, with 12 bases between them. This CDR3 is 14 amino acids long. The germline V gene has CDR1 SGHNT and CDR2 YENEEA. The CDR3: CASSTGPSTDTQYF. Written as DNA, the CDR3 is TGTGCCAGCAGTACAGGGCCTTCCACAGATACGCAGTATTTT. Filled out from reference TRBV11-3 and TRBJ2-3, the complete variable domain reads EAGVVQSPRYKIIEKKQPVAFWCNPISGHNTLYWYLQNLGQGPELLIRYENEEAVDDSQLPKDRFSAERLKGVDSTLKIQPAELGDSAVYLCASSTGPSTDTQYFGPGTRLTVL.

V and J are TRBV9 and TRBJ2-1, with 8 bases fitting TRBD2. The CDR3 length is 13 residues. J was trimmed by 10 bases and V by 0 bases; bases with no gene match: 3. The germline V gene has CDR1 SGDLS and CDR2 YYNGEE. The CDR3 DNA reads TGTGCCAGCAGCGTAGCGGGGGGGCTCGAGCAGTTCTTC. It is translated as CASSVAGGLEQFF.

V and J are TRBV10-3 and TRBJ2-1; maybe TRBD2 (6 bases). The CDR3 loop spans 13 amino acids. The germline V gene has CDR1 ENHRY and CDR2 SYGVKD. Trimming removed 0 bases from V and 10 bases from J, with 10 bases in between. The CDR3 DNA is TGTGCCATCAGTGAGTCGGGCGGGACCGAGCAGTTCTTC. Encoded protein: CAISESGGTEQFF.

The rearrangement links TRBV15 to TRBJ2-7, with 10 bases fitting TRBD1. The CDR3 totals 17 residues. J gave up 6 bases and V 0 bases, and 11 bases lay outside the gene matches. Germline CDR1 reads LNHNV; CDR2 reads YYDKDF (reference sequence). DNA of the CDR3: TGTGCCACCAGCAGAGACGTTCCGGGACAGGGGACTCTCGAGCAGTACTTC. This encodes CATSRDVPGQGTLEQYF.

The chain couples TRBV6-5 to TRBJ2-5; TRBD2 aligns across 10 bases. Germline loops: CDR1 MNHEY, CDR2 SVGAGI. J lost 5 bases, V lost 6 bases, and 12 bases had no gene match. The CDR3 has 16 residues. CDR3 loop: CASRYARTSGWETQYF. DNA of the CDR3: TGTGCCAGCAGATACGCAAGGACTAGCGGTTGGGAGACCCAGTACTTC.

This clone has just one count. The chain combines TRBV7-2 with TRBJ2-5, with D perhaps TRBD1 (6 bases). V lost 5 bases to trimming and J lost 9 bases, with 16 bases between them. Germline lookup yields CDR1 SGHTA and CDR2 FQGNSA. This CDR3 has 13 residues. CDR3 residues: CASSAQPGHSQYF. The CDR3 DNA reads TGTGCCAGCAGCGCACAGCCGGGACATTCCCAGTACTTC.

The chain combines TRBV5-1 with TRBJ2-7; D is perhaps TRBD1 (5 bases). Germline V gene lookup returns CDR1 SGHRS and CDR2 YFSETQ. With 4 bases removed from V and 5 bases from J, the gap between germline ends came to 19 bases. The CDR3 runs to 15 residues. DNA for the CDR3: TGCGCCAGCAGCCGTACCACCGGCCAGGGCAACGAGCAGTACTTC. Its protein is CASSRTTGQGNEQYF.

This chain uses TRBV19 with TRBJ1-5; 7 positions agree with TRBD1. This CDR3 spans 15 amino acids. Per germline, CDR1 LNHDA and CDR2 SQIVND (reference sequence). The junction had 8 bases not matched to a gene; V was cut back by 9 bases and J by 0 bases. The CDR3 region is CASRRGQYSNQPQHF. For the CDR3, the DNA is TGTGCCAGCCGAAGGGGACAGTATAGCAATCAGCCCCAGCATTTT.

The chain has TRBV18 and TRBJ2-2; D is perhaps TRBD2 (6 bases). The CDR3 spans 17 residues. The germline V and J ends were trimmed by 5 bases and 4 bases, with 20 bases remaining between them. Germline V gene lookup returns CDR1 KGHSH and CDR2 LQKENI. The CDR3 loop reads CASSSTVEEGSTGELFF. The DNA for the CDR3 is TGTGCCAGCTCATCTACGGTGGAGGAGGGAAGCACCGGGGAGCTGTTTTTT.

The rearrangement joins TRBV7-2 to TRBJ2-3, with 7 bases identical to TRBD1. The CDR3 extends over 15 amino acids. V trimming: 4 bases; J trimming: 3 bases; junction bases outside the gene matches: 7. Germline loops: CDR1 SGHTA, CDR2 FQGNSA. In DNA, the CDR3 is TGTGCCAGCAGCTCGAGGTCCAGGGGGACAGATACGCAGTATTTT. Amino acid sequence: CASSSRSRGTDTQYF.

The chain couples TRBV7-6 to TRBJ1-4; D call uncertain. V lost 5 bases and J 10 bases, leaving 23 bases between the germline ends. The CDR3 is 16 residues long. In germline, CDR1 is SGHVS, CDR2 FNYEAQ. CDR3 sequence reads: CASSLGDSPVIGKLFF. The CDR3 DNA is TGTGCCAGCAGCCTCGGAGACTCTCCCGTTATCGGAAAACTGTTTTTT.

V and J are TRBV19 and TRBJ1-3; TRBD1 is a possible D gene (6 bases). CDR3 length: 16 residues. The ends were cut back, 6 bases at V and 0 bases at J, with 15 bases in the middle. Germline CDR1 LNHDA, CDR2 SQIVND (reference sequence). The DNA for the CDR3 is TGTGCCAGTAGCCGAGGACAGCCATCCTCTGGAAACACCATATATTTT. Protein sequence: CASSRGQPSSGNTIYF. Combining the CDR3 with reference TRBV19 and TRBJ1-3 gives the whole variable domain DGGITQSPKYLFRKEGQNVTLSCEQNLNHDAMYWYRQDPGQGLRLIYYSQIVNDFQKGDIAEGYSVSREKKESFPLTVTSAQKNPTAFYLCASSRGQPSSGNTIYFGEGSWLTVV.

The gene calls are TRBV28 and TRBJ1-1; a possible D gene is TRBD1 (5 bases). Germline values: CDR1 MDHEN, CDR2 SYDVKM. Trimming removed 4 bases from V and 14 bases from J, with 17 bases in between. CDR3 length: 12 amino acids. The CDR3 DNA sequence: TGTGCCAGCAGTTCCCCGACAGACAGAAGCTTCTTT. It yields the protein CASSSPTDRSFF.

This chain links TRBV5-1 with TRBJ2-6, with D perhaps matching TRBD1 (6 bases). Germline V gives CDR1 SGHRS, CDR2 YFSETQ. Between the trimmed V and J ends, which lost 1 base and 4 bases, there was a span of 12 bases. The CDR3 spans 16 residues. The CDR3 nucleotides read TGCGCCAGCAGCTTGATGGGGGCGGTCGGGGCCAACGTCCTGACTTTC. Residues: CASSLMGAVGANVLTF.

This rearrangement joins TRBV28 to TRBJ2-5; D possibly corresponds to TRBD2 (6 bases). Germline V lookup: CDR1 MDHEN, CDR2 SYDVKM. The CDR3 runs 14 residues. V lost 8 bases and J lost 7, with 20 bases in between. CDR3 nucleotide sequence: TGTGCCAGCTCAAGACTCGGGGAGGCTGGGACCCAGTACTTC. Translating gives CASSRLGEAGTQYF.

This clone was seen more than once but under ten times. V gene TRBV5-1 combines with J gene TRBJ2-5; D is unclear. Germline CDR1 and CDR2: SGHRS and YFSETQ. CDR3 length: 13 residues. V lost 1 base, J lost 5 bases, and 9 bases lay in between. CDR3 amino acids: CASSLMAEETQYF. CDR3 DNA: TGCGCCAGCAGCTTGATGGCGGAGGAGACCCAGTACTTC.

In its sample, this clone was seen a few times. The genes are TRBV5-4 and TRBJ2-7, with 7 bases that match TRBD1. Germline values: CDR1 SGHNT, CDR2 YYREEE (reference sequence). J gave up 0 bases and V 2 bases, and 2 bases lay outside the gene matches. The CDR3 is 14 amino acids. Here the CDR3 reads CASSLRTGSYEQYF. The CDR3 bases are TGTGCCAGCAGCTTACGGACAGGCTCCTACGAGCAGTACTTC.

V is TRBV19 and J is TRBJ1-2, with TRBD1 matching over 10 bases. Losses at the gene ends were 3 bases for V and 6 bases for J; bases not matched to a gene: 7. This CDR3 has 15 amino acids. Germline values: CDR1 LNHDA, CDR2 SQIVND (reference sequence). Here the CDR3 reads CASSIRGTGADGYTF. The CDR3 bases are TGTGCCAGTAGTATCAGAGGGACAGGGGCTGATGGCTACACCTTC. Full variable domain (outside the CDR3, taken from reference TRBV19 and TRBJ1-2): DGGITQSPKYLFRKEGQNVTLSCEQNLNHDAMYWYRQDPGQGLRLIYYSQIVNDFQKGDIAEGYSVSREKKESFPLTVTSAQKNPTAFYLCASSIRGTGADGYTFGSGTRLTVV.

V is TRBV6-1 and J is TRBJ2-3, with D tentatively TRBD1 (6 bases). The CDR3 runs 14 residues. The V end lost 10 bases, the J end lost 5 bases, and 19 bases lay between the germline ends. Germline values: CDR1 MNHNS, CDR2 SASEGT. The CDR3 DNA follows: TGTGCCAATGGGGGCTTGGCAGGGCAAGATACGCAGTATTTT. Encoded protein: CANGGLAGQDTQYF.

The chain links TRBV7-2 to TRBJ2-5; TRBD2 matches 8 bases. The germline gives CDR1 SGHTA, CDR2 FQGNSA. The ends lost 4 bases at V and 5 bases at J; junction bases unmatched: 6. This CDR3 is 14 amino acids long. CDR3 loop: CASSWAGGEETQYF. CDR3 sequence (DNA): TGTGCCAGCAGCTGGGCGGGGGGAGAGGAGACCCAGTACTTC. The whole variable domain, remainder taken from reference TRBV7-2 and TRBJ2-5, is GAGVSQSPSNKVTEKGKDVELRCDPISGHTALYWYRQSLGQGLEFLIYFQGNSAPDKSGLPSDRFSAERTGGSVSTLTIQRTQQEDSAVYLCASSWAGGEETQYFGPGTRLLVL.

The gene calls are TRBV5-1 and TRBJ2-2; TRBD1 matches at 7 bases. Trimming at V came to 5 bases and at J to 1 base, leaving 8 bases not matched to a gene. The CDR3 covers 16 residues. Germline V gives CDR1 SGHRS, CDR2 YFSETQ. The CDR3 sequence is CASRPSTGLNTGELFF. DNA for the CDR3: TGCGCCAGCAGGCCCTCGACAGGGCTGAACACCGGGGAGCTGTTTTTT.

This clone was counted a few times. A junction boundary mismatches the germline segment, possibly from a read error. This sequence joins TRBV7-9 and TRBJ2-7; D perhaps matches TRBD1 (5 bases). CDR3 length: 14 residues. CDR1 and CDR2 (germline): SEHNR, FQNEAQ (reference sequence). The CDR3 spells CASSSDRSYDFFDF. The CDR3 DNA reads TGTGCCAGCAGCTCCGACAGATCCTACGATTTTTTCGACTTC.